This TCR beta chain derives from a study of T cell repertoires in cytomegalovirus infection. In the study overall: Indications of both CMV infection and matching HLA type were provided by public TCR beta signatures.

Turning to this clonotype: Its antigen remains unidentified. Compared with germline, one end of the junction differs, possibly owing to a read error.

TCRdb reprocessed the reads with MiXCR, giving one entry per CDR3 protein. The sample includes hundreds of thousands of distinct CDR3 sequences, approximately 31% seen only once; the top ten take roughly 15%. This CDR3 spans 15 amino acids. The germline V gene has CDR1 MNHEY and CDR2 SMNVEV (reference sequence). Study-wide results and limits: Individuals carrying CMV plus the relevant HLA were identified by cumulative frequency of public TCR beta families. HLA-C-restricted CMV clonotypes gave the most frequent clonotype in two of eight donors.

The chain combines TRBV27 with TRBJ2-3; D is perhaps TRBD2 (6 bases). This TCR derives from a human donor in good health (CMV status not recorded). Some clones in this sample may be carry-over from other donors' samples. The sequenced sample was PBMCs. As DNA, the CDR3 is TGTGCCAGCGCCCCCCACTTAACTAGCACAGATATGCAGTATTTT. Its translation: CASAPHLTSTDMQYF.